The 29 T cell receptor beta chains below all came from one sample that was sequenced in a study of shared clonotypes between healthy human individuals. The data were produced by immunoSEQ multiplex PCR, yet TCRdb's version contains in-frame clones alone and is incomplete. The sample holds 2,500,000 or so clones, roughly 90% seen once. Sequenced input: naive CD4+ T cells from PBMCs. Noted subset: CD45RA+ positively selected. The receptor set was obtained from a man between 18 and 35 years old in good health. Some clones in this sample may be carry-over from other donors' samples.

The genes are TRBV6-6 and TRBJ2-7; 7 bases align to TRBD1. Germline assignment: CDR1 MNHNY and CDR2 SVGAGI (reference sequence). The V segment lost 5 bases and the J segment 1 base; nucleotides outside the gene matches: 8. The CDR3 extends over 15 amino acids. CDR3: CASSRSRDRSYEQYF. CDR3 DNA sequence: TGTGCCAGCAGTCGGAGCCGGGACAGATCCTACGAGCAGTACTTC.

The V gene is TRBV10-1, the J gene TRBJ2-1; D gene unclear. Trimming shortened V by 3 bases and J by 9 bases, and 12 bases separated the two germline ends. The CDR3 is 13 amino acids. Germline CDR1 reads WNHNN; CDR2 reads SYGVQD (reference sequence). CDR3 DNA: TGCGCCAGCAGTGATGACTCCTATAGTGAGCAGTTCTTC. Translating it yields CASSDDSYSEQFF.

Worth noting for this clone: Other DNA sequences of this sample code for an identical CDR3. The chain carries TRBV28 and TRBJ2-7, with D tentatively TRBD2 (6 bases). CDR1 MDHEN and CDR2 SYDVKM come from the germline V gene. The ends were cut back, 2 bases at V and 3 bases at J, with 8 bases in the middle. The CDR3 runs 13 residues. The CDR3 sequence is CASSLQGGYEQYF. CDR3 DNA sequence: TGTGCCAGCAGTTTACAGGGAGGCTACGAGCAGTACTTC.

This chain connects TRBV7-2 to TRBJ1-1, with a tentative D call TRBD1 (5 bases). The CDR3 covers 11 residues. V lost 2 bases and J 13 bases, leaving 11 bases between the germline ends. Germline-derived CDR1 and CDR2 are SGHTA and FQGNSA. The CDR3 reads CASSLTGPGFF. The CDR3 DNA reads TGTGCCAGCAGCTTAACGGGACCGGGTTTCTTT. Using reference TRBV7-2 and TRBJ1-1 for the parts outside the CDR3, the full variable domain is GAGVSQSPSNKVTEKGKDVELRCDPISGHTALYWYRQSLGQGLEFLIYFQGNSAPDKSGLPSDRFSAERTGGSVSTLTIQRTQQEDSAVYLCASSLTGPGFFGQGTRLTVV.

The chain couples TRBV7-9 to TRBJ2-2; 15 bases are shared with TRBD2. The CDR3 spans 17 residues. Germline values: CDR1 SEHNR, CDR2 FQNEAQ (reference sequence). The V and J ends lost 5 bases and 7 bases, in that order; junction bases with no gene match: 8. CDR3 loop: CASSPRTSGRADGELFF. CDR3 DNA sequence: TGTGCCAGCAGCCCGAGGACTAGCGGGAGGGCCGACGGGGAGCTGTTTTTT.

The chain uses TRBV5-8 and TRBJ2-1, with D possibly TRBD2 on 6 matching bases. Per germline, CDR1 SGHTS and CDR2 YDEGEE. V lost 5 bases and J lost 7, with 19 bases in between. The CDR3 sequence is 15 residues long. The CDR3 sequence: CASSRLASVENEQFF. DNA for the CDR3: TGTGCCAGCAGTCGGCTAGCGTCGGTGGAAAATGAGCAGTTCTTC.

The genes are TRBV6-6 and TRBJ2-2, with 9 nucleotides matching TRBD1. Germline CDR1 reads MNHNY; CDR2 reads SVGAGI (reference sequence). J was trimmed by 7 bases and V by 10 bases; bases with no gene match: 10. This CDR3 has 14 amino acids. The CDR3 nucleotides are TGTGCCACCTCCAGGACAGGGGATAACGGGGAGCTGTTTTTT. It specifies CATSRTGDNGELFF.

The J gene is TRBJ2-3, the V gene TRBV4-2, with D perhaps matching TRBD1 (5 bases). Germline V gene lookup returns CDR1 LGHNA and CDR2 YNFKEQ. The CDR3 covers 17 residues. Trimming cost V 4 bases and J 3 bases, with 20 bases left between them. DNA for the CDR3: TGTGCCAGCAGCCCAGGGCCGTTTCCCGTTTTGACAGATACGCAGTATTTT. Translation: CASSPGPFPVLTDTQYF.

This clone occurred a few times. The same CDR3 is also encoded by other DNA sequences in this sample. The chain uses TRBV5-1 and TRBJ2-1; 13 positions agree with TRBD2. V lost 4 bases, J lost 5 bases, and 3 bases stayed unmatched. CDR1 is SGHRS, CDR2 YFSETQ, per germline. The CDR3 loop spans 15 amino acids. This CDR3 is CASSTGTSGNNEQFF. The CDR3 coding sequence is TGCGCCAGCAGCACCGGGACTAGCGGGAACAATGAGCAGTTCTTC.

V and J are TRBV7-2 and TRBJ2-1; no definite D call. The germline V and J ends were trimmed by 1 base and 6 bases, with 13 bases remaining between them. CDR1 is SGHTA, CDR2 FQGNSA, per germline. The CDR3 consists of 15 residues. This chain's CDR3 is CASSLGASLSNEQFF. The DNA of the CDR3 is TGTGCCAGCAGCTTAGGGGCTAGTTTGAGCAATGAGCAGTTCTTC.

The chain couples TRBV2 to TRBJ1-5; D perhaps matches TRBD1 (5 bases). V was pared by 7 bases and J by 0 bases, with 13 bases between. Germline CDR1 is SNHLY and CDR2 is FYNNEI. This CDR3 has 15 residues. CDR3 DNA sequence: TGTGCCAGCAAGACAGAAAGTTATAGCAATCAGCCCCAGCATTTT. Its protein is CASKTESYSNQPQHF.

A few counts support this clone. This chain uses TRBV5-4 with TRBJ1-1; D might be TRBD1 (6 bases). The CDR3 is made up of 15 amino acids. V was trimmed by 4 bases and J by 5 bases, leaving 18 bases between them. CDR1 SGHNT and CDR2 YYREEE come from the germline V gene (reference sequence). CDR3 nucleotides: TGTGCCAGCAGCCCCCTCATCTCAGGGGAGACTGAAGCTTTCTTT. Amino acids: CASSPLISGETEAFF.

CDR3 amino acids: CASRTTGADTQYF. DNA for the CDR3: TGTGCCAGCAGGACAACAGGGGCAGATACGCAGTATTTT. The rearrangement joins TRBV27 to TRBJ2-3; 7 nucleotides line up with TRBD1. The V segment lost 6 bases and the J segment 4 bases; nucleotides outside the gene matches: 4. The CDR3 is 13 residues long. The V gene's germline CDR1 is MNHEY and CDR2 SMNVEV (reference sequence).

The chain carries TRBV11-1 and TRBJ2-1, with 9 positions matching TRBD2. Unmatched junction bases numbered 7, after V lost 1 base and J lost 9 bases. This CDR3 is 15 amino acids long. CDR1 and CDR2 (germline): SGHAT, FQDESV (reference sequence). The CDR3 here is CASSLVTGTSSEQFF. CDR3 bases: TGTGCCAGCAGCTTAGTAACCGGGACTAGCAGTGAGCAGTTCTTC.

As DNA, the CDR3 is TGTGCCATCAGTGAGAGGTGGGGGCCCACTGAAGCTTTCTTT. It encodes CAISERWGPTEAFF. This rearrangement joins TRBV10-3 to TRBJ1-1; D might be TRBD1 (6 bases). The CDR3 is 14 residues long. Germline V gene lookup returns CDR1 ENHRY and CDR2 SYGVKD. V was pared by 2 bases and J by 4 bases, with 11 bases between.

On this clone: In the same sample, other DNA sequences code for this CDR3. CDR3 residues: CASSLGRYNEQFF. CDR3 nucleotides: TGTGCCAGCAGCTTAGGCCGTTACAATGAGCAGTTCTTC. The rearrangement joins TRBV11-1 to TRBJ2-1; no clear D. This CDR3 spans 13 amino acids. Per the germline V gene, CDR1 is SGHAT and CDR2 is FQDESV (reference sequence). V was shortened by 1 base and J by 4 bases, with 5 bases between the two germline ends.

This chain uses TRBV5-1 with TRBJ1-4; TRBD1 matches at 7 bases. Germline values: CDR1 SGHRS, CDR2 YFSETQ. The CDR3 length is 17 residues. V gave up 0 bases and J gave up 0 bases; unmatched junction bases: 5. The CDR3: CASSLGAGGSTNEKLFF. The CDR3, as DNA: TGCGCCAGCAGCTTGGGGGCAGGGGGATCAACTAATGAAAAACTGTTTTTT.

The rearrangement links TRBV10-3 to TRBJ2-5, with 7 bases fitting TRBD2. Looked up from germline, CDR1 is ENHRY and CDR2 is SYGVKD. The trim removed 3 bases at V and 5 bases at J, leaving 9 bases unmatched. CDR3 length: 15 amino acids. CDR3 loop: CAISDREGFRETQYF. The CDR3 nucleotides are TGTGCCATCAGTGATAGGGAGGGGTTTAGGGAGACCCAGTACTTC.

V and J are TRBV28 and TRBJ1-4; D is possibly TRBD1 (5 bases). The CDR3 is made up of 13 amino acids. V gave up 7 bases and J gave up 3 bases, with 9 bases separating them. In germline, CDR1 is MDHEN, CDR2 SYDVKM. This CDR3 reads CASKDRANEKLFF. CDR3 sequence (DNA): TGTGCCAGCAAAGACAGAGCTAATGAAAAACTGTTTTTT.

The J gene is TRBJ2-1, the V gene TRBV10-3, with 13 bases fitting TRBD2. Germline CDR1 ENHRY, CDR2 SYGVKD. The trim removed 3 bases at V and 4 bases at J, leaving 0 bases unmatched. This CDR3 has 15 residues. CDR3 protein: CAISELAGGYNEQFF. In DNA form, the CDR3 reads TGTGCCATCAGTGAACTAGCGGGAGGGTACAATGAGCAGTTCTTC.

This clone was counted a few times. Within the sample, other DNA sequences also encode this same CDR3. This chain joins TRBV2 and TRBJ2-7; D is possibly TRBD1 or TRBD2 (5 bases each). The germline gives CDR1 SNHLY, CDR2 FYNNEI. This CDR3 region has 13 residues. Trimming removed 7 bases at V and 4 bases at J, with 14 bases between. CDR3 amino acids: CASNRDRGYEQYF. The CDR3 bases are TGTGCCAGCAACCGGGACCGAGGGTACGAGCAGTACTTC.

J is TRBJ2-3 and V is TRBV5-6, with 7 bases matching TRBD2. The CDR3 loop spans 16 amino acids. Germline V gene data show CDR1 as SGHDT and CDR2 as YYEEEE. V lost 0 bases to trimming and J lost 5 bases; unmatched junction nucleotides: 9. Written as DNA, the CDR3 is TGTGCCAGCAGCTTGGCCGGAGGGAGGGCCGGAGATACGCAGTATTTT. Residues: CASSLAGGRAGDTQYF.

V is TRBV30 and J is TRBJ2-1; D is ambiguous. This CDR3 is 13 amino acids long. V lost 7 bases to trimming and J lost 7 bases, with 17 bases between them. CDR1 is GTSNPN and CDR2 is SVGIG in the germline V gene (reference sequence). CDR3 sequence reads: CALPSTSGNEQFF. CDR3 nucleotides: TGTGCCTTACCAAGCACTTCCGGTAATGAGCAGTTCTTC.

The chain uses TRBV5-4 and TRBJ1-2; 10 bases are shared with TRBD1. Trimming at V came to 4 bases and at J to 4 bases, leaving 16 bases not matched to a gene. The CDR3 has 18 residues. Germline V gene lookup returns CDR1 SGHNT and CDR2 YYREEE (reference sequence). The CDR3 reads CASSDLPPGQGMGYGYTF. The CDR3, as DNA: TGTGCCAGCAGCGACTTGCCCCCGGGACAGGGGATGGGCTATGGCTACACCTTC.

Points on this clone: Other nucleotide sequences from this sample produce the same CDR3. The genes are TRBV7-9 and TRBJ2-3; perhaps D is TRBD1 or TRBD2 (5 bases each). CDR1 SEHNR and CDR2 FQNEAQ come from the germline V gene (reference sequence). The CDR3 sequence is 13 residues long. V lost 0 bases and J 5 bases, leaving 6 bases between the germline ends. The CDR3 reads CASSLAGEDTQYF. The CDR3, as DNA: TGTGCCAGCAGCTTAGCGGGGGAAGATACGCAGTATTTT. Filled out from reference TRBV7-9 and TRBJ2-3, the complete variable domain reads DTGVSQNPRHKITKRGQNVTFRCDPISEHNRLYWYRQTLGQGPEFLTYFQNEAQLEKSRLLSDRFSAERPKGSFSTLEIQRTEQGDSAMYLCASSLAGEDTQYFGPGTRLTVL.

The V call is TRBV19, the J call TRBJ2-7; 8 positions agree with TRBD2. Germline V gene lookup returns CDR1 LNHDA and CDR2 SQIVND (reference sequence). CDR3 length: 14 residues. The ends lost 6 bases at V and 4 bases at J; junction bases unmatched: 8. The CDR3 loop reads CASRLVAGGYEQYF. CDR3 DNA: TGTGCCAGTAGATTGGTGGCGGGGGGATACGAGCAGTACTTC.

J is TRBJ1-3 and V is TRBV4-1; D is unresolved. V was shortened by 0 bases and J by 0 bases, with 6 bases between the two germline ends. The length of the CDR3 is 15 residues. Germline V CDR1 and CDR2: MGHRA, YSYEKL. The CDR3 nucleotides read TGCGCCAGCAGCCAAGAGGCTACCTCTGGAAACACCATATATTTT. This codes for CASSQEATSGNTIYF.

As DNA, the CDR3 is TGTGCCACCAGCAGAGATCTGCCAGCGGGAGAGGAAGAGACCCAGTACTTC. It yields the protein CATSRDLPAGEEETQYF. The rearrangement links TRBV15 to TRBJ2-5; TRBD2 aligns across 8 bases. The CDR3 length is 17 residues. J was trimmed by 3 bases and V by 0 bases; bases with no gene match: 9. Germline assignment: CDR1 LNHNV and CDR2 YYDKDF (reference sequence).

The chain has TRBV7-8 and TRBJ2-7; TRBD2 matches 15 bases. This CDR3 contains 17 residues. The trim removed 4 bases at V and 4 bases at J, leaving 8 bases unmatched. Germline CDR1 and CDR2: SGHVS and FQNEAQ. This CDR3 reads CASSSGLAGGKGYEQYF. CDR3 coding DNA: TGTGCCAGCAGCTCGGGACTAGCGGGAGGAAAAGGGTACGAGCAGTACTTC.